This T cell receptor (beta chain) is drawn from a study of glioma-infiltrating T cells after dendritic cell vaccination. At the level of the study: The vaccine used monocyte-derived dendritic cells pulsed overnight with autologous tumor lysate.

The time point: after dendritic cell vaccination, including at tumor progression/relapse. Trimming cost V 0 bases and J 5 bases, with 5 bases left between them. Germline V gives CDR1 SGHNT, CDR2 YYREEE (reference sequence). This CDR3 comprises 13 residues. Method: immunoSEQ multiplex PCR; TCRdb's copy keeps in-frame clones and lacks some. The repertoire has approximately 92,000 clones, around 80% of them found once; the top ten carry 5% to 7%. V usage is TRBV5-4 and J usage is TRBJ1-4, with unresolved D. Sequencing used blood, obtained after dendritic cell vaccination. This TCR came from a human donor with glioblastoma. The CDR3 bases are TGTGCCAGCAGCTTGGGAGAGAATGAAAAACTGTTTTTT. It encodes CASSLGENEKLFF.